What follows are 29 T cell receptor beta chains derived from one specimen sequenced in a study of shared clonotypes between healthy human individuals. Assay used: immunoSEQ multiplex PCR; TCRdb lists only in-frame clones, some missing. The sample comprises over a million clones, roughly 70% of which are singletons, and roughly 1.5% rests with the top ten. The source material was memory CD4+ T cells sorted from blood. Subset defined: CD45RA-negative fraction. The receptors shown here come from a man younger than 30 in good health.

CDR3 amino acids: CASSRLPSEKLFF. The CDR3 DNA reads as TGTGCCAGCAGCCGTCTCCCCTCAGAAAAACTGTTTTTT. The V call is TRBV7-6, the J call TRBJ1-4; no reliable D call. The CDR3 runs to 13 residues. Per the germline V gene, CDR1 is SGHVS and CDR2 is FNYEAQ. Between the trimmed V and J ends, which lost 5 bases and 8 bases, there was a span of 12 bases.

As concerns this clone: The same CDR3 also results from other DNA sequences found in this sample. CDR3 DNA: TGCGCCAGCAGCCAGCGGACAGTAAGCACAGATACGCAGTATTTT. Translated: CASSQRTVSTDTQYF. This chain uses TRBV4-3 with TRBJ2-3, with D possibly TRBD1 on 6 matching bases. Germline assignment: CDR1 LGHNA and CDR2 YSLEER. The ends were cut back, 3 bases at V and 0 bases at J, with 10 bases in the middle. This CDR3 is 15 amino acids long.

This chain uses TRBV27 with TRBJ1-5; no reliable D call. CDR3 length equals 14 residues. The germline CDR1 and CDR2 sequences are MNHEY and SMNVEV (reference sequence). Trimming shortened V by 0 bases and J by 10 bases, and 13 bases separated the two germline ends. The DNA for the CDR3 is TGTGCCAGCAGTTTATCCCGCACGGACTCTCCCCAGCATTTT. Its protein is CASSLSRTDSPQHF.

This rearrangement joins TRBV30 to TRBJ1-2; D is unclear. From germline, CDR1 is GTSNPN and CDR2 SVGIG (reference sequence). V was shortened by 0 bases and J by 8 bases, with 13 bases between the two germline ends. This CDR3 is built from 13 residues. CDR3 region: CAWSVRFEGGYTF. For the CDR3, the DNA is TGTGCCTGGAGTGTTCGATTCGAGGGAGGCTACACCTTC.

The chain links TRBV6-1 to TRBJ2-7; 8 bases are a match to TRBD2. Germline assignment: CDR1 MNHNS and CDR2 SASEGT. V shed 4 bases, J shed 2 bases, and the junction held 1 base outside the gene matches. The CDR3 contains 13 residues. The CDR3 DNA sequence: TGTGCCAGCAGTGTGCGGGGGGCCTACGAGCAGTACTTC. Translating it yields CASSVRGAYEQYF.

This rearrangement joins TRBV19 to TRBJ1-5; the match to TRBD1 covers 8 bases. The CDR3 is 15 residues long. Looked up from germline, CDR1 is LNHDA and CDR2 is SQIVND (reference sequence). V lost 6 bases to trimming and J lost 3 bases; unmatched junction nucleotides: 7. This CDR3 reads CASSRTGTNNQPQHF. The DNA for the CDR3 is TGTGCCAGTAGCCGGACAGGGACCAACAATCAGCCCCAGCATTTT.

CDR3 protein: CASSFGDGYGYTF. The CDR3 DNA follows: TGTGCCAGCAGCTTTGGTGACGGCTATGGCTACACCTTC. The chain recombines TRBV5-4 with TRBJ1-2; D unresolved. Germline lookup yields CDR1 SGHNT and CDR2 YYREEE (reference sequence). This CDR3 contains 13 residues. Trimming took off 2 bases at V and 4 bases at J, with 9 bases between the two ends.

The chain couples TRBV6-5 to TRBJ1-1; no clear D gene. The germline V gene encodes CDR1 MNHEY and CDR2 SVGAGI. The CDR3 covers 12 residues. V gave up 6 bases and J gave up 6 bases, with 11 bases separating them. The CDR3 here is CASSSRTAEAFF. The CDR3 DNA follows: TGTGCCAGCAGCAGCAGGACGGCTGAAGCTTTCTTT.

This chain joins TRBV29-1 and TRBJ1-1; D is undetermined. V was cut by 4 bases and J by 5 bases, with 11 bases left in between. The CDR3 length is 12 residues. The germline CDR1 and CDR2 sequences are SQVTM and ANQGSEA. This CDR3 reads CSVAQAGTEAFF. CDR3 in DNA: TGCAGCGTTGCCCAAGCTGGAACTGAAGCTTTCTTT.

The CDR3 region has the DNA TGTGCCAGCAGCCGCGCGCTAGCGGGTCAAGAGACCCAGTACTTC. Encoded protein: CASSRALAGQETQYF. V is TRBV7-9 and J is TRBJ2-5, with TRBD2 matching 8 bases. Trimming at V came to 5 bases and at J to 2 bases, leaving 7 bases not matched to a gene. Germline assignment: CDR1 SEHNR and CDR2 FQNEAQ (reference sequence). The CDR3 is made up of 15 amino acids.

J is TRBJ1-1 and V is TRBV5-1; maybe TRBD1 (5 bases). The CDR3 contains 15 residues. V lost 1 base to trimming and J lost 3 bases, with 13 bases between them. CDR1 is SGHRS, CDR2 YFSETQ, per germline. The CDR3 is CASSLSGRGDTEAFF. CDR3 in DNA: TGCGCCAGCAGCTTGTCGGGACGGGGGGACACTGAAGCTTTCTTT. Based on the CDR3 plus reference TRBV5-1 and TRBJ1-1, the full variable domain is KAGVTQTPRYLIKTRGQQVTLSCSPISGHRSVSWYQQTPGQGLQFLFEYFSETQRNKGNFPGRFSGRQFSNSRSEMNVSTLELGDSALYLCASSLSGRGDTEAFFGQGTRLTVV.

The chain combines TRBV5-8 with TRBJ1-5, with D perhaps TRBD1 (6 bases). Germline CDR1 SGHTS, CDR2 YDEGEE. This CDR3 region has 16 residues. Trimming stripped 4 bases from V and 0 bases from J, with 14 bases between. Here the CDR3 DNA reads TGTGCCAGCAGCAAGACAGGAGAAAATAGCAATCAGCCCCAGCATTTT. This translates into CASSKTGENSNQPQHF.

V gene TRBV7-8 combines with J gene TRBJ2-2; possible D gene TRBD1, 6 bases. V lost 5 bases, J lost 0 bases, and 19 bases lay in between. Germline V gene lookup returns CDR1 SGHVS and CDR2 FQNEAQ. The CDR3 extends over 18 amino acids. CDR3 nucleotide sequence: TGTGCCAGCAGCCCCAATACAGGGATCCCTGCGAACACCGGGGAGCTGTTTTTT. Residues: CASSPNTGIPANTGELFF.

This chain links TRBV5-1 with TRBJ2-2; the D is unclear. V was clipped by 7 bases and J by 0 bases, with 10 bases between them. Germline CDR1 is SGHRS and CDR2 is YFSETQ. The CDR3 is made up of 14 amino acids. The CDR3 bases are TGCGCCAGCCGGTCGACGGCGAACACCGGGGAGCTGTTTTTT. It is translated as CASRSTANTGELFF.

CDR3 nucleotides: TGTGCCAGCAACCCACAGCTCTCTGGGGCCAACGTCCTGACTTTC. Its translation: CASNPQLSGANVLTF. J is TRBJ2-6 and V is TRBV11-2; no reliable D call. Trimming cost V 7 bases and J 0 bases, with 10 bases left between them. The CDR3 is 15 residues long. Germline-derived CDR1 and CDR2 are SGHAT and FQNNGV.

The chain links TRBV4-1 to TRBJ1-2, with D uncertain. Trimming removed 4 bases from V and 11 bases from J, with 20 bases in between. The CDR3 loop spans 14 amino acids. The V gene's germline CDR1 is MGHRA and CDR2 YSYEKL. CDR3 bases: TGCGCCAGCAGCCTAAGAGAATCTACGGGTCTGTACACCTTC. This gives the protein CASSLRESTGLYTF.

V gene TRBV28 combines with J gene TRBJ2-2; D is uncertain. Trimming took 4 bases from V and 4 from J, leaving 13 bases between them. Looked up from germline, CDR1 is MDHEN and CDR2 is SYDVKM. The CDR3 contains 15 residues. CDR3: CASSSPKGPTGELFF. CDR3 nucleotides: TGTGCCAGCAGTTCCCCGAAGGGCCCCACCGGGGAGCTGTTTTTT.

The J gene is TRBJ1-5, the V gene TRBV25-1; 8 bases line up with TRBD1. V gave up 3 bases and J gave up 6 bases; unmatched junction bases: 4. This CDR3 is 14 amino acids long. CDR1 and CDR2 (germline): MGHDK, SYGVNS. CDR3 region: CASSDRGRSQPQHF. Here the CDR3 DNA reads TGTGCCAGCAGTGACAGGGGGCGAAGTCAGCCCCAGCATTTT.

The chain employs TRBV27 and TRBJ1-6, with D maybe TRBD1 (5 bases). Trimming cost V 0 bases and J 7 bases, with 10 bases left between them. Looked up from germline, CDR1 is MNHEY and CDR2 is SMNVEV (reference sequence). CDR3 length: 15 amino acids. The CDR3 nucleotides are TGTGCCAGCAGTTTATCGGGGCAGGCAAATTCACCCCTCCACTTT. Residues: CASSLSGQANSPLHF.

This clone was counted a few times. In DNA, the CDR3 is TGTGCCAGCTCATCCGAGGAGACCCAGTACTTC. This codes for CASSSEETQYF. The chain employs TRBV18 and TRBJ2-5, with unresolved D. The germline CDR1 and CDR2 sequences are KGHSH and LQKENI. The CDR3 length is 11 residues. Trimming left V 5 bases short and J 5 bases short, with 6 bases between.

The V and J genes are TRBV5-5 and TRBJ1-4; the match to TRBD1 covers 7 bases. The germline gives CDR1 SGHKS, CDR2 YYEKEE (reference sequence). V gave up 5 bases and J gave up 3 bases; unmatched junction bases: 10. This CDR3 contains 16 residues. Here the CDR3 DNA reads TGTGCCAGCAGTTTTGACAGGGTGTATGCTAATGAAAAACTGTTTTTT. Translation gives CASSFDRVYANEKLFF. Combining the CDR3 with reference TRBV5-5 and TRBJ1-4 gives the whole variable domain DAGVTQSPTHLIKTRGQQVTLRCSPISGHKSVSWYQQVLGQGPQFIFQYYEKEERGRGNFPDRFSARQFPNYSSELNVNALLLGDSALYLCASSFDRVYANEKLFFGSGTQLSVL.

The rearrangement links TRBV4-2 to TRBJ1-3, with D maybe TRBD1 (5 bases). The ends were cut back, 0 bases at V and 0 bases at J, with 9 bases in the middle. CDR3 size: 16 residues. The germline gives CDR1 LGHNA, CDR2 YNFKEQ. CDR3 DNA: TGTGCCAGCAGCCAAGATAGGGGTAACTCTGGAAACACCATATATTTT. As protein: CASSQDRGNSGNTIYF.

The chain has TRBV4-3 and TRBJ2-7; 7 bases agree with TRBD2. With V trimmed by 3 bases and J by 2 bases, 7 bases remained unmatched. Germline CDR1 is LGHNA and CDR2 is YSLEER. CDR3 length: 15 amino acids. CDR3 in DNA: TGCGCCAGCAGCCAGTTTGCGGGAGCAACCTACGAGCAGTACTTC. Protein sequence: CASSQFAGATYEQYF.

The V and J genes are TRBV5-1 and TRBJ2-5; D remains unclear. Trimming pared 4 bases from V and 2 bases from J, leaving 12 bases between. Germline V gives CDR1 SGHRS, CDR2 YFSETQ. There are 14 residues in the CDR3. The CDR3 here is CASSPPLGQETQYF. The CDR3, as DNA: TGCGCCAGCAGCCCCCCGTTGGGGCAAGAGACCCAGTACTTC.

In this sample, this clone turned up once. The rearrangement uses TRBV6-6 and TRBJ2-5; D gene unclear. Trimming cost V 6 bases and J 3 bases, with 11 bases left between them. Germline V gene lookup returns CDR1 MNHNY and CDR2 SVGAGI (reference sequence). The CDR3 length is 13 residues. The CDR3 DNA sequence: TGTGCCAGCAGGGATAGCACGGAAGAGACCCAGTACTTC. Amino acids: CASRDSTEETQYF.

On this clone itself: In the same sample, other DNA sequences code for this CDR3. This rearrangement joins TRBV19 to TRBJ1-4; 7 nucleotides line up with TRBD1. Germline V lookup: CDR1 LNHDA, CDR2 SQIVND (reference sequence). Trimming removed 4 bases from V and 0 bases from J; junction bases left unmatched: 2. The CDR3 is 15 amino acids. Here the CDR3 DNA reads TGTGCCAGTAGTACGACAGGGTCAACTAATGAAAAACTGTTTTTT. It yields the protein CASSTTGSTNEKLFF.

The rearrangement joins TRBV7-2 to TRBJ1-1, with a possible D match to TRBD1 (6 bases). The CDR3 has 13 amino acids. V was trimmed by 4 bases and J by 7 bases, leaving 13 bases between them. The V gene's germline CDR1 is SGHTA and CDR2 FQGNSA. The CDR3 sequence is CASSSKQGYEAFF. The CDR3 bases are TGTGCCAGCAGCTCCAAACAGGGATATGAAGCTTTCTTT. Full variable domain (outside the CDR3, taken from reference TRBV7-2 and TRBJ1-1): GAGVSQSPSNKVTEKGKDVELRCDPISGHTALYWYRQSLGQGLEFLIYFQGNSAPDKSGLPSDRFSAERTGGSVSTLTIQRTQQEDSAVYLCASSSKQGYEAFFGQGTRLTVV.

The chain employs TRBV6-6 and TRBJ2-1; D possibly matches TRBD1 or TRBD2 (5 bases each). The CDR3 runs 14 residues. Germline CDR1 and CDR2: MNHNY and SVGAGI (reference sequence). V shed 6 bases and J shed 6 bases, with 15 bases lying between them. The DNA for the CDR3 is TGTGCCAGCAGACGGGACGAAGTAATCAATGAGCAGTTCTTC. It is translated as CASRRDEVINEQFF.

The chain couples TRBV7-9 to TRBJ2-7; 8 nucleotides align to TRBD1. The CDR3 is 13 amino acids. Trimming at V came to 8 bases and at J to 2 bases, leaving 5 bases not matched to a gene. The germline CDR1 and CDR2 sequences are SEHNR and FQNEAQ (reference sequence). CDR3 DNA: TGTGCCAGCGGCGGACAGGGACCCTACGAGCAGTACTTC. Amino acids: CASGGQGPYEQYF.